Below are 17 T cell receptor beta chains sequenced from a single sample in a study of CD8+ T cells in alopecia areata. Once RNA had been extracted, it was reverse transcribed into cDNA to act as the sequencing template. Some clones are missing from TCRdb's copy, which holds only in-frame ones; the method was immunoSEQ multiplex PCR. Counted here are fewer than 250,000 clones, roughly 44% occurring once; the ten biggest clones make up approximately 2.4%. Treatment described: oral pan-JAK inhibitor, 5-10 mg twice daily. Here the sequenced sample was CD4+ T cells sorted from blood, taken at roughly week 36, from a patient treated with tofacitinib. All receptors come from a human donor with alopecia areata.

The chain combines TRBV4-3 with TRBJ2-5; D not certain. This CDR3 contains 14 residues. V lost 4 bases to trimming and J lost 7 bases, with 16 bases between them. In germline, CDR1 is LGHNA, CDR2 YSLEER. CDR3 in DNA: TGCGCCAGCAGCCCAACGACCCTTACGGCGACCCAGTACTTC. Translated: CASSPTTLTATQYF.

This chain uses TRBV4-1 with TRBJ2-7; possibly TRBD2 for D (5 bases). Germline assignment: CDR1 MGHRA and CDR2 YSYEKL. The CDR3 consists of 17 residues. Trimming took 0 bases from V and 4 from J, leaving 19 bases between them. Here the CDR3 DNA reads TGCGCCAGCAGCCAAGATAGGACTTACCAGGACCTTTACGAGCAGTACTTC. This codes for CASSQDRTYQDLYEQYF.

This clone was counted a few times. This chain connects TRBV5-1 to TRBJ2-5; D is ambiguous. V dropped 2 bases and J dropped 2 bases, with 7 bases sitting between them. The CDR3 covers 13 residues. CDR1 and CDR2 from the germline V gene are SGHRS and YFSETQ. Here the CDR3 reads CASSLRDQETQYF. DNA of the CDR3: TGCGCCAGCAGCTTAAGGGATCAAGAGACCCAGTACTTC.

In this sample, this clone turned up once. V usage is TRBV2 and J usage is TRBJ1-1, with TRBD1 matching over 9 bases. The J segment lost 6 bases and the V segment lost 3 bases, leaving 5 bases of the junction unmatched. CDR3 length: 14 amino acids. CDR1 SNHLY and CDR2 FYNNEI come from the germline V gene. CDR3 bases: TGTGCCAGCAGTGACGAACAGGGGGCTGCTGAAGCTTTCTTT. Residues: CASSDEQGAAEAFF. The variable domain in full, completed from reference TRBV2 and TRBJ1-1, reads EPEVTQTPSHQVTQMGQEVILRCVPISNHLYFYWYRQILGQKVEFLVSFYNNEISEKSEIFDDQFSVERPDGSNFTLKIRSTKLEDSAMYFCASSDEQGAAEAFFGQGTRLTVV.

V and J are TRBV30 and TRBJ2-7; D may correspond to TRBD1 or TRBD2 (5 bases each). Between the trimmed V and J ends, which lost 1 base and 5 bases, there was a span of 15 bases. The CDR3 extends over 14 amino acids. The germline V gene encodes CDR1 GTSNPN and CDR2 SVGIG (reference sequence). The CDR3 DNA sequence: TGTGCCTGGAGTGGTGGGACGGTCAGGCACGAGCAGTACTTC. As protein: CAWSGGTVRHEQYF.

CDR3 sequence: CASSQTGTGSSGANVLTF. CDR3 DNA: TGCGCCAGCAGCCAGACCGGGACAGGATCCTCTGGGGCCAACGTCCTGACTTTC. This rearrangement joins TRBV4-1 to TRBJ2-6; 8 bases are shared with TRBD1. The CDR3 is 18 residues long. Trimming at V came to 3 bases and at J to 0 bases, leaving 7 bases not matched to a gene. The V gene's germline CDR1 is MGHRA and CDR2 YSYEKL.

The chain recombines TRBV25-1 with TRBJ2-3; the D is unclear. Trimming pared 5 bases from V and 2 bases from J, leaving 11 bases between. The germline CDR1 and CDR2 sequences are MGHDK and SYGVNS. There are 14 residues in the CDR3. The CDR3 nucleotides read TGTGCCAGCAGTTCTACCCTTTACACAGATACGCAGTATTTT. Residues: CASSSTLYTDTQYF.

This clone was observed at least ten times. CDR3 in DNA: TGTGCCAGCAGCTTGGGGACAGTCCAGCCCCAGCATTTT. Translation: CASSLGTVQPQHF. The chain couples TRBV7-2 to TRBJ1-5; the match to TRBD1 covers 7 bases. Germline CDR1 SGHTA, CDR2 FQGNSA. The length of the CDR3 is 13 residues. Trimming at V came to 3 bases and at J to 7 bases, leaving 3 bases not matched to a gene.

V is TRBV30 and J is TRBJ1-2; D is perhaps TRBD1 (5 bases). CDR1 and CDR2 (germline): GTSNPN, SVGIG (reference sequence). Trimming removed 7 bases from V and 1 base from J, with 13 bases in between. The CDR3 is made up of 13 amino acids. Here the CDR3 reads CASGEPLNYGYTF. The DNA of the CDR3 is TGTGCCTCGGGGGAACCCCTTAACTATGGCTACACCTTC.

CDR3 sequence reads: CAWSVARAGTNYGYTF. CDR3 sequence (DNA): TGTGCCTGGAGTGTAGCCAGGGCGGGGACCAACTATGGCTACACCTTC. This chain connects TRBV30 to TRBJ1-2; tentatively, D is TRBD1 (5 bases). This CDR3 is built from 16 residues. CDR1 is GTSNPN, CDR2 SVGIG, per germline (reference sequence). V lost 0 bases to trimming and J lost 2 bases, with 16 bases between them.

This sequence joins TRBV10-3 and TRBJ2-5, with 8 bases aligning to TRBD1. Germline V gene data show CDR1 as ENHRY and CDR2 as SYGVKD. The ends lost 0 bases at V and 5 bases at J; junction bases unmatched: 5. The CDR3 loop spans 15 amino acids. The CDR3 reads CAISESDRVVETQYF. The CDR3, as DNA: TGTGCCATCAGTGAGTCGGACAGGGTTGTGGAGACCCAGTACTTC.

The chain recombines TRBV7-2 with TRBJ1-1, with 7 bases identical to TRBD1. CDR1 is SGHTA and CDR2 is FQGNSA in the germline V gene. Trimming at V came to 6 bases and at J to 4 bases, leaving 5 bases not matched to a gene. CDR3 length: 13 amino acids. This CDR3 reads CASRGQGGTEAFF. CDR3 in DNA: TGTGCCAGCAGGGGCCAGGGGGGCACTGAAGCTTTCTTT.

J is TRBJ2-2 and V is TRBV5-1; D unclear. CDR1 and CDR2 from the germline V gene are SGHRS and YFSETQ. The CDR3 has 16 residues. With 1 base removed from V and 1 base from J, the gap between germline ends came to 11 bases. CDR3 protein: CASSLLAGGNTGELFF. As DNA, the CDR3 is TGCGCCAGCAGCTTGTTAGCAGGCGGGAACACCGGGGAGCTGTTTTTT.

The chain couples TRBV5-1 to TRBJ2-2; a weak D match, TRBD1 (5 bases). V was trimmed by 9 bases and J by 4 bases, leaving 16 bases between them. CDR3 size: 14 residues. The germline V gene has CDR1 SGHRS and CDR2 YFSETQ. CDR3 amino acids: CATSREIVTGELFF. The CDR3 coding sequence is TGCGCCACCTCCAGGGAAATAGTCACCGGGGAGCTGTTTTTT.

CDR3: CSADTSGRGREQFF. The CDR3 DNA is TGCAGCGCTGACACTAGCGGGAGAGGAAGAGAGCAGTTCTTC. The V and J genes are TRBV29-1 and TRBJ2-1; 11 bases are a match to TRBD2. Trimming at V came to 7 bases and at J to 10 bases, leaving 12 bases not matched to a gene. The CDR3 length is 14 residues. CDR1 and CDR2 (germline): SQVTM, ANQGSEA.

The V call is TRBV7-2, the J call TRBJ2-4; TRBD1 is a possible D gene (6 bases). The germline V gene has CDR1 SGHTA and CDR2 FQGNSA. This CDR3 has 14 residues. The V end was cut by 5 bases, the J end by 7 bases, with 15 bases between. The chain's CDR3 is CASSQQQGLNIQYF. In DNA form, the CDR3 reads TGTGCCAGCAGCCAACAACAGGGTCTTAACATTCAGTACTTC.

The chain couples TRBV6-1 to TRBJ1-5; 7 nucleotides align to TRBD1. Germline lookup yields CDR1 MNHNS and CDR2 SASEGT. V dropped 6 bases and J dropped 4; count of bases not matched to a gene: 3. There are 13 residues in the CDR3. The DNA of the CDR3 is TGTGCCAGCAGCGGGACAGATAATCAGCCCCAGCATTTT. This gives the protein CASSGTDNQPQHF.